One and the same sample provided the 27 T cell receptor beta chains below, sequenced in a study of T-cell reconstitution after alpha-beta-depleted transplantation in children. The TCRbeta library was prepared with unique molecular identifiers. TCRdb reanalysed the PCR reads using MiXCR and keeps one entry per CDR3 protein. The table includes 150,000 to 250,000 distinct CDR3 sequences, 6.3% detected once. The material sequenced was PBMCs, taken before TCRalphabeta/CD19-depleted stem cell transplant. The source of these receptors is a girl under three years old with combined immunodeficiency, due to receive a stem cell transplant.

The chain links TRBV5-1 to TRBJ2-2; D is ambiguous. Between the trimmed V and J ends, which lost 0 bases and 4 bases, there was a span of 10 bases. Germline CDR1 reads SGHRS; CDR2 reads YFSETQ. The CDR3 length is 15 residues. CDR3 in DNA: TGCGCCAGCAGCTTGGAGCCCGTCTCCACCGGGGAGCTGTTTTTT. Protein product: CASSLEPVSTGELFF.

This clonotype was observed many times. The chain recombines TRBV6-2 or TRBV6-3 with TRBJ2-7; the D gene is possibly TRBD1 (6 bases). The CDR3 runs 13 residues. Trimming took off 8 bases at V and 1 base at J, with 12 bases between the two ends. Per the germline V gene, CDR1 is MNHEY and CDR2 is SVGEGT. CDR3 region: CASVQGYSYEQYF. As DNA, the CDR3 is TGTGCCAGCGTCCAGGGGTATTCCTACGAGCAGTACTTC.

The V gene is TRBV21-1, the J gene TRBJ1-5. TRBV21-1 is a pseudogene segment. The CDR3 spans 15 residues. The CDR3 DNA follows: TGTGCCAGCAGCAAAGCGCGAGGGAACAATCAGCCCCAGCATTTT. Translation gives CASSKARGNNQPQHF.

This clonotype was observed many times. CDR3 residues: CSASTSGRGDTQYF. In nucleotides, the CDR3 is TGCAGTGCTTCGACTAGCGGGAGAGGAGATACGCAGTATTTT. The chain uses TRBV20-1 and TRBJ2-3; TRBD2 agrees at 12 bases. Germline V gene lookup returns CDR1 DFQATT and CDR2 SNEGSKA (reference sequence). The CDR3 runs 14 residues. J was trimmed by 5 bases and V by 5 bases; bases with no gene match: 5.

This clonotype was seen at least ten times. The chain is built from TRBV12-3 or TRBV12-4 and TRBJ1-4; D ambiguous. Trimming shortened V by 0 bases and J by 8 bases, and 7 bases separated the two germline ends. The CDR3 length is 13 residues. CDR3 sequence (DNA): TGTGCCAGCAGTTTAGCCCCCAGGGAAAAACTGTTTTTT. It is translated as CASSLAPREKLFF.

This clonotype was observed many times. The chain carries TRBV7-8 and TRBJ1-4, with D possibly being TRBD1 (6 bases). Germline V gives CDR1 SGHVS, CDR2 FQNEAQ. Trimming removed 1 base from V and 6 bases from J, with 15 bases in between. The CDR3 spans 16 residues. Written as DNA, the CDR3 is TGTGCCAGCAGCTTAGTAGTTGTACAGGGAGATGAAAAACTGTTTTTT. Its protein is CASSLVVVQGDEKLFF.

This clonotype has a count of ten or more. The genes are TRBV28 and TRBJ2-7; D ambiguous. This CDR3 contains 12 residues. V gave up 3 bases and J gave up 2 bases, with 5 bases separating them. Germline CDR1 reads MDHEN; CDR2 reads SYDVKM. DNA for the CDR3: TGTGCCAGCAGTTTCCCCCCCTACGAGCAGTACTTC. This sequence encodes CASSFPPYEQYF.

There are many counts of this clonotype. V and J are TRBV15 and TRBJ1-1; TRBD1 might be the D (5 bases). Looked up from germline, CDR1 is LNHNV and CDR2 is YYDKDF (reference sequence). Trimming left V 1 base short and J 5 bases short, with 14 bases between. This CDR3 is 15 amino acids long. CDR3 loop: CATSRGGAGNTEAFF. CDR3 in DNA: TGTGCCACCAGCAGAGGAGGGGCGGGCAATACTGAAGCTTTCTTT.

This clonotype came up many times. The CDR3 sequence: CASSVGGSDTQYF. For the CDR3, the DNA is TGTGCCAGCAGCGTAGGCGGGAGTGATACGCAGTATTTT. This sequence joins TRBV9 and TRBJ2-3; 7 nucleotides agree with TRBD2. Trimming took 0 bases from V and 6 from J; bases not matched to a gene: 1. CDR3 length equals 13 residues. CDR1 is SGDLS and CDR2 is YYNGEE in the germline V gene.

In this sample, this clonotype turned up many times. CDR3 sequence: CASSLRADRFSYEQYF. CDR3 in DNA: TGTGCCAGCAGCTTGCGGGCAGACAGATTCTCCTACGAGCAGTACTTC. V gene TRBV7-6 combines with J gene TRBJ2-7, with D perhaps TRBD1 or TRBD2 (5 bases each). Germline V CDR1 and CDR2: SGHVS, FNYEAQ. Trimming removed 3 bases at V and 0 bases at J, with 15 bases between. The length of the CDR3 is 16 residues.

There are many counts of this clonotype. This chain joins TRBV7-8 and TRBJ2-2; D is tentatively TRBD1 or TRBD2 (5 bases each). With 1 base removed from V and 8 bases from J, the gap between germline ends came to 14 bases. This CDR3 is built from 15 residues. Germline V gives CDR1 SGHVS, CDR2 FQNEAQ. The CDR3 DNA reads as TGTGCCAGCAGCTTAGTTCTCTGGGGGAGTGGGGAGCTGTTTTTT. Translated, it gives CASSLVLWGSGELFF.

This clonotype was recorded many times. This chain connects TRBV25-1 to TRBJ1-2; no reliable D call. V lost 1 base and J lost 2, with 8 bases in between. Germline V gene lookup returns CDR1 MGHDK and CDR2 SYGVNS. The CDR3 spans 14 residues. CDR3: CASSELVGNYGYTF. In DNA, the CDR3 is TGTGCCAGCAGTGAATTGGTGGGGAACTATGGCTACACCTTC.

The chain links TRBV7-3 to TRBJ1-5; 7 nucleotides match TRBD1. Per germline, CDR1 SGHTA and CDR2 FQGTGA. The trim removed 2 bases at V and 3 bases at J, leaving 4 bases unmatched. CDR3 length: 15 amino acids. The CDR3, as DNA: TGTGCCAGCAGCTTATCCGGGACAGACAATCAGCCCCAGCATTTT. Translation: CASSLSGTDNQPQHF.

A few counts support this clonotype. This CDR3 is CSARSVETQYF. In DNA, the CDR3 is TGCAGTGCTAGGTCCGTGGAGACCCAGTACTTC. V usage is TRBV20-1 and J usage is TRBJ2-5; D gene uncertain. Germline-derived CDR1 and CDR2 are DFQATT and SNEGSKA (reference sequence). The V end lost 3 bases, the J end lost 5 bases, and 7 bases lay between the germline ends. There are 11 residues in the CDR3.

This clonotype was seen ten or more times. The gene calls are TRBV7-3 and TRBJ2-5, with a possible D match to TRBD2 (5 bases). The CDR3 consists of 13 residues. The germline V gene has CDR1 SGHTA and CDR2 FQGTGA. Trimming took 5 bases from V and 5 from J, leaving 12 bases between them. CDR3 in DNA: TGTGCCAGCAGCCCGAGGGCCTGGGAGACCCAGTACTTC. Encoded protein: CASSPRAWETQYF. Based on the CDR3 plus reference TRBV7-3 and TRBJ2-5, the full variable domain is GAGVSQTPSNKVTEKGKYVELRCDPISGHTALYWYRQSLGQGPEFLIYFQGTGAADDSGLPNDRFFAVRPEGSVSTLKIQRTERGDSAVYLCASSPRAWETQYFGPGTRLLVL.

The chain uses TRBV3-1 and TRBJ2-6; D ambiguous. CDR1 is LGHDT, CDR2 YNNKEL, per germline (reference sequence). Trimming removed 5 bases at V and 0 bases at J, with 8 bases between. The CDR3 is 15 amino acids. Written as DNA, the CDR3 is TGTGCCAGCAGCGTTGAGTTCTCTGGGGCCAACGTCCTGACTTTC. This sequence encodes CASSVEFSGANVLTF.

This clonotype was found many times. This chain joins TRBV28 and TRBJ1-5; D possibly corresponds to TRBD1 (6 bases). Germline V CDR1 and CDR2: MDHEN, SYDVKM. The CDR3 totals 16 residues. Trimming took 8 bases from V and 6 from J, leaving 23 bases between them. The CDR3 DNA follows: TGTGCCAGCTCCTGGAGACAGGACTTACGGGGTCAGCCCCAGCATTTT. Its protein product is CASSWRQDLRGQPQHF.

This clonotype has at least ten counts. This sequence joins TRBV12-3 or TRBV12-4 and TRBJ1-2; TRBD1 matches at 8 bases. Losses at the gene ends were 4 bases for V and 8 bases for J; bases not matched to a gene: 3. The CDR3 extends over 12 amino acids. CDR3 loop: CASSSGQGGYTF. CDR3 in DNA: TGTGCCAGCAGTTCAGGACAGGGCGGCTACACCTTC.

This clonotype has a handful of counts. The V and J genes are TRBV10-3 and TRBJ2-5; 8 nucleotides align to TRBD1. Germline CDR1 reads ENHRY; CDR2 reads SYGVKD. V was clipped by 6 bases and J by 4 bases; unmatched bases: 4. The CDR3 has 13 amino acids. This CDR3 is CAISRDRGETQYF. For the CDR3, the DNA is TGTGCCATCAGCCGAGACAGGGGAGAGACCCAGTACTTC.

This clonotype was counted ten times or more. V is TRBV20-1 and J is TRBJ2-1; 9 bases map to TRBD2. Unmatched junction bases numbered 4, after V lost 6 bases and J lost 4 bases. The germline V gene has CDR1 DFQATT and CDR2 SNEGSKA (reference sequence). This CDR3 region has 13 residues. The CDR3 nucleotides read TGCAGTGCCTGGACTAGCGCTTACAATGAGCAGTTCTTC. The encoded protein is CSAWTSAYNEQFF.

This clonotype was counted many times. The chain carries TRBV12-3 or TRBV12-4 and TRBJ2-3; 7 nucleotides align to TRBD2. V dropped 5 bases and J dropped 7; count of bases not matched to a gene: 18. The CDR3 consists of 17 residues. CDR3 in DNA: TGTGCCAGCAGTATACCGGGACTACCCCGGGCCCGTAATACGCAGTATTTT. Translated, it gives CASSIPGLPRARNTQYF.

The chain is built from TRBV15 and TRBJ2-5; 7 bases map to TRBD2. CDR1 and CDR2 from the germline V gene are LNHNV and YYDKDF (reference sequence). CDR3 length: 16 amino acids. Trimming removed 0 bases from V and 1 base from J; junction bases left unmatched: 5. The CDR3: CATSRESGVIQETQYF. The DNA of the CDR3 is TGTGCCACCAGCAGAGAGAGCGGGGTCATCCAAGAGACCCAGTACTTC.

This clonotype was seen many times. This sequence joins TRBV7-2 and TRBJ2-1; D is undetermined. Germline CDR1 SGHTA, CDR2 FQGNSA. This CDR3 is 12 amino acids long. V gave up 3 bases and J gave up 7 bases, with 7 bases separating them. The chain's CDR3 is CASSLAANEQFF. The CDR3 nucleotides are TGTGCCAGCAGCTTGGCCGCAAATGAGCAGTTCTTC.

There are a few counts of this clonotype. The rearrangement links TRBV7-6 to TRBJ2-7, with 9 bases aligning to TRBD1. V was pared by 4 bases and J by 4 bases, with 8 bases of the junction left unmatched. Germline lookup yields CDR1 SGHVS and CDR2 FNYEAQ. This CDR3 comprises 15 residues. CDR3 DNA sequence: TGTGCCAGCAGCTCGGGACAGGGTCTTCTATACGAGCAGTACTTC. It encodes CASSSGQGLLYEQYF.

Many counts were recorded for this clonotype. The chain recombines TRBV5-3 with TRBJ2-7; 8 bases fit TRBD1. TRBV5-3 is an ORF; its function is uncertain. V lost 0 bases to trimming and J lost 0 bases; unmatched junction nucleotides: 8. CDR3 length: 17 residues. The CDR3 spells CARSLEVRDRFSYEQYF. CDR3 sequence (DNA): TGTGCCAGAAGCTTGGAGGTCCGGGACAGGTTCTCCTACGAGCAGTACTTC.

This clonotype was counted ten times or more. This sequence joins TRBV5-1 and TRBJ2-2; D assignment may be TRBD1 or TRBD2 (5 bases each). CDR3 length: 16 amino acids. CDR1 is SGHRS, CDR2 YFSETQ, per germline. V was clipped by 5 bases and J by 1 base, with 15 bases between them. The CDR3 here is CASSLGDDLNTGELFF. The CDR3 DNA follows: TGCGCCAGCAGTTTAGGGGACGACTTGAACACCGGGGAGCTGTTTTTT.

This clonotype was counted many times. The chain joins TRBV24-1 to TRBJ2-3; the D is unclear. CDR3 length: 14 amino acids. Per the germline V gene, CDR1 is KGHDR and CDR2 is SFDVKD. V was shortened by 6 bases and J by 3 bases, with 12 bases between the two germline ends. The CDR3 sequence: CATSPGSVTDTQYF. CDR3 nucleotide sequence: TGTGCCACCAGTCCCGGGTCGGTTACAGATACGCAGTATTTT.